This TCR beta chain was identified in a study of cytomegalovirus exposure and HLA in healthy donors. Study outcomes and limitations: Most TCR sequences proved rare, with some public TCRs found in many donors.

The PCR used 60 Vbeta and 13 Jbeta primers. Produced via immunoSEQ multiplex PCR; TCRdb's table is partial and in-frame only. The sample shows 150,000 to 200,000 clones, about 84% of them seen only once. The ends lost 5 bases at V and 4 bases at J; junction bases unmatched: 3. The CDR3 loop spans 14 amino acids. The germline V gene encodes CDR1 SGHAT and CDR2 FQNNGV. A note on this clone: Its antigen is undetermined.

Donors were nominally healthy when sampled, though unrecorded immune exposures were likely. The TCR was taken from a man aged 50-60 years in good health and CMV-seronegative. The material sequenced was PBMCs. The V call is TRBV11-2, the J call TRBJ2-2; 8 nucleotides agree with TRBD2. DNA of the CDR3: TGTGCCAGCAGCCGGGGGGGATCCACCGGGGAGCTGTTTTTT. Its protein is CASSRGGSTGELFF. Using reference TRBV11-2 and TRBJ2-2 for the parts outside the CDR3, the full variable domain is EAGVAQSPRYKIIEKRQSVAFWCNPISGHATLYWYQQILGQGPKLLIQFQNNGVVDDSQLPKDRFSAERLKGVDSTLKIQPAKLEDSAVYLCASSRGGSTGELFFGEGSRLTVL.